This entry is about one T cell receptor beta chain. Its antigen remains unidentified. Qualities for individual bases were not recorded, and no much larger clone is one base off. These data come from a study of graft-versus-host responses after intestinal transplantation (dated by TCRdb to the early 2020s). Some background on the complete study: Multivisceral, liver-intestinal, or isolated intestinal transplants were received by the recipients. Instead of going to the commercial service, samples from a few later patients were sequenced in-house on an Illumina MiSeq and processed with MiXCR. Alloreactive clones were identified by sequencing pre-transplant mixed lymphocyte reaction products and comparing these products with unstimulated pre-transplant donor and recipient T cells. The cohort enrolled approximately 24 intestinal transplant recipients including one retransplant, and 3 patients lacking pretransplant specimens were excluded. A peak of at least 4% donor T cells among recipient peripheral blood mononuclear cells was the definition used for donor T cell macrochimerism. Every recipient was given anti-thymocyte globulin induction, followed by approximately three years of maintenance tacrolimus and steroids. After intestinal transplantation, graft-versus-host and host-versus-graft alloreactive T cell clones were followed in the graft, circulation and bone marrow using bulk TCR-beta CDR3 sequencing.

The time point label for this specimen denotes: cells obtained before transplantation from donor or recipient. CD3+CD4+ and CD3+CD8+ populations were FACS-sorted from unstimulated pre-transplant donor and recipient cells taken from spleen or lymph nodes. The paper's findings and limits, for the study overall: Patients with donor T cell macrochimerism had high GvH to HvG T cell clonal ratios in their allografts. The conclusions were limited by the relatively low number and heterogeneity of the intestinal transplant patients. GvH clones were detected in recipient bone marrow, and some of these GvH clones were observed earlier in ileal mucosa or blood, consistent with an intestinal mucosal origin. Early after transplant, peak levels of circulating GvH clones were found to be associated with declines in HvG clones.

Counted from cysteine to phenylalanine, this CDR3 has 15 amino acids. The sequence is cut down to CDR3 DNA, 45 bases in frame from base 1. In the germline V gene, CDR1 corresponds to LGHNA and CDR2 to YNFKEQ. After removal of 1 base from V and 6 bases from J, the junction retains 8 bases not matched to a gene. Receptors were amplified or captured by the immunoSEQ multiplex PCR assay. For most patients, genomic DNA was isolated with the Qiagen DNeasy Blood and Tissue Kit and sent frozen to Adaptive Biotechnologies for TCR sequencing. For most patients, genomic DNA was subjected to high-throughput TCR-beta CDR3 sequencing by Adaptive Biotechnologies. The authors' pipeline ran thus. Adaptive's ImmunoSEQ software supplied the TCR sequencing data for around 19 patients, while MiXCR and VDJtools were used to process three other patients. To correct CD4 versus CD8 sorting errors, any sequence found in both subsets at a frequency ratio below 5:1 was removed. CDR3 nucleotide sequences shared by donor and recipient were removed because the origin of these sequences could not be assigned. At least 2-fold expansion over unstimulated cells and a minimum CFSE-low frequency of 0.002% (template counts) or 0.001% (read counts) were required for clones to be classified as alloreactive. Clones were considered mappable if detected in sequenced pre-transplant spleen, lymph node, or MLR CFSE-low populations of the donor or recipient. The cumulative frequency of alloreactive clones was calculated as a percentage of all sequences, weighted by copy number. TCRdb mirrors the immuneACCESS table, restricted to in-frame sequences. Some clones are absent from its copies; in checked studies, under half trace to an unresolved V gene, and the reason for the others is unknown. V, J and clone size are taken as reported in that table, and D and trimming were inferred from the DNA itself. For this sample there are 90,000 to 95,000 clones; about 89% appear just once. The ten largest account for approximately 6% of the sample.

The source material was unstimulated CD8+ T cells sorted from spleen or lymph node cells, sampled before intestinal transplant. The receptor chain draws on TRBV4-2 and TRBJ1-2, with TRBD1 identical over 7 junction bases. The source of this sequence is a human donor who received an intestinal transplant. The CDR3 protein is CASSQGQGDQDGYTF. In nucleotides, the sequence is TGTGCCAGCAGCCAAGGACAGGGTGATCAAGATGGCTACACCTTC.